Presented here are 32 T cell receptor beta chains from one specimen sequenced in a study of TIL therapy for anti-PD-1-resistant metastatic lung cancer. This was the immunoSEQ v3 assay. The assay was immunoSEQ multiplex PCR, and TCRdb's table has in-frame clones only and misses some. The sample has about 49,000 clones, 65% to 80% seen once; the top ten hold about 14%. Noted time point: pre-treatment sample, taken before nivolumab and TIL therapy. Sample: blood, taken at baseline. The source of these receptors is a man aged 70-80 years with non-small cell lung cancer.

The chain joins TRBV7-6 to TRBJ2-2; TRBD2 matches at 11 bases. CDR1 SGHVS and CDR2 FNYEAQ come from the germline V gene. The CDR3 has 15 amino acids. The junction had 1 base not matched to a gene; V was cut back by 1 base and J by 6 bases. The CDR3 reads CASSLELAGAGELFF. The CDR3 bases are TGTGCCAGCAGCTTAGAACTAGCGGGAGCCGGGGAGCTGTTTTTT.

Only a few counts were recorded for this clone. The V and J genes are TRBV23-1 and TRBJ1-5; D is ambiguous. Being an ORF, TRBV23-1 has a function that is uncertain. Trimming cost V 3 bases and J 4 bases, with 13 bases left between them. The CDR3 consists of 15 residues. The CDR3 sequence is CASSHYDRSNQPQHF. CDR3 DNA: TGCGCCAGCAGTCATTACGACCGCTCGAATCAGCCCCAGCATTTT.

The DNA of the CDR3 is TGTGCCAGCAGTTTTTCGTCTAGCGGCCAAGAGACCCAGTACTTC. Protein: CASSFSSSGQETQYF. This sequence joins TRBV28 and TRBJ2-5; 7 positions agree with TRBD2. The CDR3 runs to 15 residues. V trimming: 3 bases; J trimming: 1 base; junction bases outside the gene matches: 5. In germline, CDR1 is MDHEN, CDR2 SYDVKM.

For the CDR3, the DNA is TGTGCCAGCAGCGTAGGGGGTTCTTCCGACGAGCAGTACTTC. Protein: CASSVGGSSDEQYF. The chain combines TRBV9 with TRBJ2-7; no clear D gene. Trimming left V 0 bases short and J 5 bases short, with 12 bases between. The CDR3 has 14 amino acids. The germline gives CDR1 SGDLS, CDR2 YYNGEE.

The rearrangement uses TRBV5-6 and TRBJ2-7, with D hard to call. Germline CDR1 SGHDT, CDR2 YYEEEE. The CDR3 contains 12 residues. V dropped 2 bases and J dropped 6 bases, with 9 bases sitting between them. CDR3 in amino acids: CASSFGFREQYF. The DNA of the CDR3 is TGTGCCAGCAGCTTCGGTTTTCGCGAGCAGTACTTC.

The chain carries TRBV27 and TRBJ1-4; D gene unclear. Trimming pared 4 bases from V and 2 bases from J, leaving 17 bases between. Germline values: CDR1 MNHEY, CDR2 SMNVEV (reference sequence). This CDR3 region has 17 residues. The CDR3 here is CASSSSPNYRTNEKLFF. In nucleotides, the CDR3 is TGTGCCAGCAGTTCCTCCCCTAACTACCGGACTAATGAAAAACTGTTTTTT.

This clone was observed a few times. The chain has TRBV28 and TRBJ1-5; D call uncertain. The V end was cut by 6 bases, the J end by 0 bases, with 12 bases between. There are 15 residues in the CDR3. The germline V gene has CDR1 MDHEN and CDR2 SYDVKM. The CDR3 coding sequence is TGTGCCAGCAGGGAACAGCCCCATAGCAATCAGCCCCAGCATTTT. Protein product: CASREQPHSNQPQHF.

The chain has TRBV19 and TRBJ1-6, with D unclear. Looked up from germline, CDR1 is LNHDA and CDR2 is SQIVND (reference sequence). The CDR3 contains 13 residues. The V end lost 8 bases, the J end lost 0 bases, and 5 bases lay between the germline ends. As DNA, the CDR3 is TGTGCCAGTTCGGACTCCTATAATTCACCCCTCCACTTT. Residues: CASSDSYNSPLHF.

The rearrangement uses TRBV30 and TRBJ1-6; D gene ambiguous. Trimming removed 7 bases at V and 6 bases at J, with 13 bases between. From germline, CDR1 is GTSNPN and CDR2 SVGIG (reference sequence). This CDR3 comprises 13 residues. In nucleotides, the CDR3 is TGTGCCTCCATGGACGGTTTTAATTCACCCCTCCACTTT. It yields the protein CASMDGFNSPLHF.

The chain recombines TRBV6-1 with TRBJ2-7; maybe TRBD1 (7 bases). CDR3 length: 14 amino acids. CDR1 is MNHNS, CDR2 SASEGT, per germline. V lost 6 bases and J 2 bases, leaving 14 bases between the germline ends. Here the CDR3 DNA reads TGTGCCAGCAGCCCCCAGGGGGAGGCCTACGAGCAGTACTTC. Protein product: CASSPQGEAYEQYF.

This clone was found once. This chain links TRBV5-1 with TRBJ2-1, with D perhaps matching TRBD1 or TRBD2 (5 bases each). The CDR3 sequence is 15 residues long. The germline V gene has CDR1 SGHRS and CDR2 YFSETQ. Between the trimmed V and J ends, which lost 2 bases and 7 bases, there was a span of 16 bases. CDR3 nucleotides: TGCGCCAGCAGCTTAATGTCGGGGACGGGTAATGAGCAGTTCTTC. Amino acids: CASSLMSGTGNEQFF.

The chain carries TRBV10-3 and TRBJ2-1; the match to TRBD1 covers 9 bases. The CDR3 consists of 18 residues. J lost 0 bases, V lost 4 bases, and 10 bases had no gene match. Germline lookup yields CDR1 ENHRY and CDR2 SYGVKD. CDR3 residues: CAISVRQGVQISYNEQFF. The CDR3 nucleotides read TGTGCCATCAGTGTACGACAGGGGGTTCAAATCTCCTACAATGAGCAGTTCTTC.

This clone has more than one count but fewer than ten. The rearrangement joins TRBV14 to TRBJ2-2, with TRBD2 matching over 10 bases. CDR3 length equals 15 residues. CDR1 and CDR2 (germline): SGHDN, FVKESK. After removal of 2 bases from V and 5 bases from J, the junction contained 2 bases not matched to a gene. The CDR3 DNA is TGTGCCAGCAGCCAATCAGCGGGGGGGACCGGGGAGCTGTTTTTT. Translating it yields CASSQSAGGTGELFF.

This chain uses TRBV7-2 with TRBJ2-1; the D gene is possibly TRBD2 (5 bases). Looked up from germline, CDR1 is SGHTA and CDR2 is FQGNSA. Trimming stripped 7 bases from V and 8 bases from J, with 15 bases between. This CDR3 region has 13 residues. The CDR3 spells CASNKLVTDEQFF. The CDR3 DNA sequence: TGTGCCAGCAACAAACTAGTTACCGATGAGCAGTTCTTC.

The CDR3 region has the DNA TGTGCCAGCAGCTACACTAGCGGGAGTAATGAGCAGTTCTTC. Translation: CASSYTSGSNEQFF. This chain connects TRBV11-2 to TRBJ2-1, with 11 bases that match TRBD2. Germline V lookup: CDR1 SGHAT, CDR2 FQNNGV. V gave up 4 bases and J gave up 7 bases; unmatched junction bases: 3. CDR3 size: 14 residues.

This rearrangement joins TRBV2 to TRBJ1-5, with 11 positions matching TRBD1. Per germline, CDR1 SNHLY and CDR2 FYNNEI. The CDR3 has 17 residues. V was pared by 7 bases and J by 2 bases, with 10 bases of the junction left unmatched. This chain's CDR3 is CASIRDRGYFGNQPQHF. The CDR3 DNA follows: TGTGCCAGCATCCGGGACAGGGGGTATTTTGGCAATCAGCCCCAGCATTTT.

Written as DNA, the CDR3 is TGTGCCAGCAGCTTAAGACCGGGACAGGGGGCGTACAATGAGCAGTTCTTC. Its protein is CASSLRPGQGAYNEQFF. The chain has TRBV11-3 and TRBJ2-1; 12 nucleotides agree with TRBD1. V was clipped by 2 bases and J by 4 bases; unmatched bases: 6. The CDR3 contains 17 residues. CDR1 and CDR2 from the germline V gene are SGHNT and YENEEA.

J is TRBJ1-3 and V is TRBV5-8; TRBD1 might be the D (5 bases). Germline V CDR1 and CDR2: SGHTS, YDEGEE. This CDR3 has 14 residues. The V end lost 3 bases, the J end lost 2 bases, and 9 bases lay between the germline ends. Here the CDR3 DNA reads TGTGCCAGCAGCTCGGGACGGACTGGAAACACCATATATTTT. Its translation: CASSSGRTGNTIYF.

The chain uses TRBV7-3 and TRBJ2-1; 9 nucleotides match TRBD2. V was pared by 2 bases and J by 7 bases, with 6 bases of the junction left unmatched. The CDR3 runs to 15 residues. Per the germline V gene, CDR1 is SGHTA and CDR2 is FQGTGA. For the CDR3, the DNA is TGTGCCAGCAGCTTAGGGGCTAGCGGGAAGAATGAGCAGTTCTTC. Translated, it gives CASSLGASGKNEQFF.

J is TRBJ2-7 and V is TRBV19; 8 nucleotides line up with TRBD1. Trimming took 5 bases from V and 2 from J; bases not matched to a gene: 2. CDR1 is LNHDA, CDR2 SQIVND, per germline (reference sequence). The CDR3 loop spans 13 amino acids. The CDR3 protein is CASSPGQAYEQYF. For the CDR3, the DNA is TGTGCCAGTAGTCCGGGACAGGCCTACGAGCAGTACTTC.

The chain carries TRBV7-9 and TRBJ2-3; D remains unclear. The CDR3 is 13 amino acids. V dropped 7 bases and J dropped 8 bases, with 16 bases sitting between them. Germline V gene sequence: CDR1 SEHNR, CDR2 FQNEAQ (reference sequence). In DNA, the CDR3 is TGTGCCAGCACCCTATATCGGGCCGGTACGCAGTATTTT. Translated: CASTLYRAGTQYF.

The chain combines TRBV5-6 with TRBJ1-2, with D possibly TRBD1 on 5 matching bases. Germline loops: CDR1 SGHDT, CDR2 YYEEEE. This CDR3 has 15 residues. Trimming shortened V by 1 base and J by 0 bases, and 10 bases separated the two germline ends. This chain's CDR3 is CASSLTGLSNYGYTF. The CDR3 region has the DNA TGTGCCAGCAGCTTGACAGGCCTTTCTAACTATGGCTACACCTTC.

The chain combines TRBV7-2 with TRBJ2-1; 11 bases fit TRBD1. V lost 0 bases to trimming and J lost 2 bases; unmatched junction nucleotides: 0. Germline V gives CDR1 SGHTA, CDR2 FQGNSA. The CDR3 loop spans 16 amino acids. The CDR3 loop is CASSLADRGPYNEQFF. CDR3 sequence (DNA): TGTGCCAGCAGCTTAGCGGACAGGGGGCCCTACAATGAGCAGTTCTTC.

This clone was detected only once. This chain links TRBV7-9 with TRBJ1-5, with 8 bases matching TRBD1. The CDR3 is 14 residues long. Germline trimming cut 3 bases from V and 2 bases from J; bases unmatched to any gene: 0. Germline CDR1 reads SEHNR; CDR2 reads FQNEAQ (reference sequence). In nucleotides, the CDR3 is TGTGCCAGCAGCTTGACAGGGGGCAATCAGCCCCAGCATTTT. Protein: CASSLTGGNQPQHF.

V gene TRBV2 combines with J gene TRBJ2-1; D call uncertain. This CDR3 is built from 13 residues. Germline V gene lookup returns CDR1 SNHLY and CDR2 FYNNEI. V lost 5 bases, J lost 1 base, and 6 bases lay in between. CDR3 bases: TGTGCCAGCAGTTCATCTTCCTACAATGAGCAGTTCTTC. Its protein product is CASSSSSYNEQFF.

This chain uses TRBV19 with TRBJ2-7; no clear D. V gave up 5 bases and J gave up 4 bases, with 12 bases separating them. The CDR3 sequence is 13 residues long. CDR1 is LNHDA, CDR2 SQIVND, per germline (reference sequence). CDR3 loop: CASSFRSQYEQYF. The CDR3 DNA reads TGTGCCAGTAGTTTCAGAAGTCAATACGAGCAGTACTTC. The full variable domain, completed using reference TRBV19 and TRBJ2-7, is DGGITQSPKYLFRKEGQNVTLSCEQNLNHDAMYWYRQDPGQGLRLIYYSQIVNDFQKGDIAEGYSVSREKKESFPLTVTSAQKNPTAFYLCASSFRSQYEQYFGPGTRLTVT.

The chain recombines TRBV5-4 with TRBJ2-7, with 8 bases fitting TRBD2. The CDR3 totals 15 residues. The germline gives CDR1 SGHNT, CDR2 YYREEE (reference sequence). With 3 bases clipped from V and 0 bases from J, the junction kept 5 bases outside the gene matches. The CDR3 nucleotides are TGTGCCAGCAGCTGGGGACTAGAGAGCTCCTACGAGCAGTACTTC. Its translation: CASSWGLESSYEQYF.

This clone was detected a few times. The V call is TRBV6-5, the J call TRBJ1-4, with D uncertain. Germline V CDR1 and CDR2: MNHEY, SVGAGI. The CDR3 covers 13 residues. Trimming removed 4 bases at V and 2 bases at J, with 5 bases between. CDR3 region: CASSFSTNEKLFF. The CDR3 region has the DNA TGTGCCAGCAGTTTCTCGACTAATGAAAAACTGTTTTTT.

This sequence joins TRBV28 and TRBJ2-5; either TRBD1 or TRBD2 may supply D (5 bases each). Deletions cut 2 bases from V and 2 bases from J, with 15 bases between. The germline V gene has CDR1 MDHEN and CDR2 SYDVKM. CDR3 size: 16 residues. The CDR3 DNA reads as TGTGCCAGCAGTTTAGACTTCCGGGACCGTCAAGAGACCCAGTACTTC. Its translation: CASSLDFRDRQETQYF.

The CDR3 sequence: CASSVARDTDTQYF. CDR3 nucleotide sequence: TGTGCCAGCAGCGTAGCCCGGGACACAGATACGCAGTATTTT. The chain joins TRBV9 to TRBJ2-3; D is perhaps TRBD2 (5 bases). The germline CDR1 and CDR2 sequences are SGDLS and YYNGEE. This CDR3 is built from 14 residues. Trimming removed 0 bases at V and 2 bases at J, with 7 bases between.

This chain connects TRBV19 to TRBJ1-6; D not certain. This CDR3 is built from 14 residues. Germline assignment: CDR1 LNHDA and CDR2 SQIVND (reference sequence). Trimming took 3 bases from V and 6 from J, leaving 9 bases between them. The CDR3 nucleotides read TGTGCCAGTAGTATTGCAGGAGTTAATTCACCCCTCCACTTT. Translation gives CASSIAGVNSPLHF.

The sample holds a few counts of this clone. The chain is built from TRBV18 and TRBJ2-1; no clear D gene. V was trimmed by 3 bases and J by 8 bases, leaving 17 bases between them. CDR1 is KGHSH, CDR2 LQKENI, per germline. This CDR3 has 15 residues. The CDR3 sequence: CASSPVTVGLDEQFF. As DNA, the CDR3 is TGTGCCAGCTCACCGGTCACAGTTGGGTTGGATGAGCAGTTCTTC. The full variable domain, with the rest looked up from reference TRBV18 and TRBJ2-1, is NAGVMQNPRHLVRRRGQEARLRCSPMKGHSHVYWYRQLPEEGLKFMVYLQKENIIDESGMPKERFSAEFPKEGPSILRIQQVVRGDSAAYFCASSPVTVGLDEQFFGPGTRLTVL.